The next 10 T cell receptor beta chains were all read from a single sample in a study of CD8+ T cells in alopecia areata. Extraction and reverse transcription of RNA yielded cDNA as the sequencing template. Measured with immunoSEQ multiplex PCR; TCRdb has only the in-frame clones, and not every one. The sample lists about 97,000 clones; almost 60% were seen once. Sample treatment: oral pan-JAK inhibitor, 5-10 mg twice daily. Here the sequenced sample was CD8+ T cells sorted from blood, taken at roughly week 58, from a patient treated with tofacitinib. These TCRs come from a human donor with alopecia areata.

The rearrangement uses TRBV7-8 and TRBJ1-5, with D perhaps TRBD1 (6 bases). V was pared by 5 bases and J by 3 bases, with 17 bases between. The CDR3 extends over 16 amino acids. From germline, CDR1 is SGHVS and CDR2 FQNEAQ. The CDR3 DNA is TGTGCCAGCAGCAGAGGGGGTCTAAATTACAATCAGCCCCAGCATTTT. Translated: CASSRGGLNYNQPQHF.

This clone has a single count. The rearrangement links TRBV30 to TRBJ2-5; D remains unclear. The germline gives CDR1 GTSNPN, CDR2 SVGIG (reference sequence). V was trimmed by 1 base and J by 7 bases, leaving 10 bases between them. The CDR3 sequence is 12 residues long. The CDR3 DNA reads TGTGCCTGGAGTGATGGCTCGGGGACCCAGTACTTC. This encodes CAWSDGSGTQYF. The full variable domain, rest sourced from reference TRBV30 and TRBJ2-5, is SQTIHQWPATLVQPVGSPLSLECTVEGTSNPNLYWYRQAAGRGLQLLFYSVGIGQISSEVPQNLSASRPQDRQFILSSKKLLLSDSGFYLCAWSDGSGTQYFGPGTRLLVL.

The V call is TRBV6-5, the J call TRBJ1-6; D might be TRBD1 (5 bases). V dropped 9 bases and J dropped 7 bases, with 16 bases sitting between them. The CDR3 is 14 amino acids. Germline CDR1 reads MNHEY; CDR2 reads SVGAGI. The CDR3 region has the DNA TGTGCCAGTCACATGGGGCAGGGAAATTCACCCCTCCACTTT. The encoded protein is CASHMGQGNSPLHF.

This clone came up a few times. The chain employs TRBV13 and TRBJ2-1; 11 bases are a match to TRBD2. CDR1 PRHDT and CDR2 FYEKMQ come from the germline V gene (reference sequence). Trimming cost V 0 bases and J 7 bases; bases outside gene matches: 8. This CDR3 comprises 17 residues. CDR3 in amino acids: CASSLGQLAGVVNEQFF. The CDR3, as DNA: TGTGCCAGCAGCTTAGGCCAACTAGCGGGGGTTGTAAATGAGCAGTTCTTC.

The chain links TRBV7-9 to TRBJ1-6; weak D call: TRBD1 (5 bases). CDR1 is SEHNR and CDR2 is FQNEAQ in the germline V gene (reference sequence). The CDR3 has 13 amino acids. The germline V and J ends were trimmed by 7 bases and 7 bases, with 11 bases remaining between them. CDR3 amino acids: CASNSDRNSPLHF. CDR3 nucleotide sequence: TGTGCCAGCAACAGCGACAGAAATTCACCCCTCCACTTT.

This chain uses TRBV4-1 with TRBJ2-5; tentatively, D is TRBD1 (5 bases). The V gene's germline CDR1 is MGHRA and CDR2 YSYEKL. This CDR3 contains 14 residues. V dropped 1 base and J dropped 5 bases, with 11 bases sitting between them. DNA for the CDR3: TGCGCCAGCAGCCAAGGGCAGGGCGTGGAGACCCAGTACTTC. This codes for CASSQGQGVETQYF.

This clone came up a few times. This chain uses TRBV10-3 with TRBJ1-5; D call uncertain. The ends were cut back, 4 bases at V and 7 bases at J, with 14 bases in the middle. Germline V gene sequence: CDR1 ENHRY, CDR2 SYGVKD. The CDR3 runs to 14 residues. This chain's CDR3 is CAISGLGFRQPQHF. The CDR3 coding sequence is TGTGCCATCAGTGGTCTGGGGTTCCGACAGCCCCAGCATTTT.

The chain links TRBV15 to TRBJ2-7; D is unresolved. Deletions cut 1 base from V and 4 bases from J, with 11 bases between. CDR1 is LNHNV, CDR2 YYDKDF, per germline (reference sequence). This CDR3 comprises 14 residues. The CDR3 region is CATSRGVAGYEQYF. CDR3 sequence (DNA): TGTGCCACCAGCAGAGGAGTAGCTGGGTACGAGCAGTACTTC. The full variable domain, with the rest looked up from reference TRBV15 and TRBJ2-7, is DAMVIQNPRYQVTQFGKPVTLSCSQTLNHNVMYWYQQKSSQAPKLLFHYYDKDFNNEADTPDNFQSRRPNTSFCFLDIRSPGLGDTAMYLCATSRGVAGYEQYFGPGTRLTVT.

This clone was counted between two and nine times. The rearrangement uses TRBV27 and TRBJ2-3; a possible D gene is TRBD2 (6 bases). The V end lost 4 bases, the J end lost 5 bases, and 13 bases lay between the germline ends. Germline CDR1 MNHEY, CDR2 SMNVEV (reference sequence). CDR3 size: 14 residues. As DNA, the CDR3 is TGTGCCAGCAGTTCAGGTTGGAGGGGAGATACGCAGTATTTT. This sequence encodes CASSSGWRGDTQYF.

This clone was detected a few times. The chain joins TRBV9 to TRBJ1-2; D possibly corresponds to TRBD1 (5 bases). The CDR3 sequence is 12 residues long. V shed 3 bases and J shed 6 bases, with 9 bases lying between them. CDR1 and CDR2 (germline): SGDLS, YYNGEE. The CDR3 loop is CASSARADGYTF. In DNA form, the CDR3 reads TGTGCCAGCAGCGCCAGGGCCGATGGCTACACCTTC. The entire variable domain, with the rest obtained from reference TRBV9 and TRBJ1-2, is as follows: DSGVTQTPKHLITATGQRVTLRCSPRSGDLSVYWYQQSLDQGLQFLIQYYNGEERAKGNILERFSAQQFPDLHSELNLSSLELGDSALYFCASSARADGYTFGSGTRLTVV.